These T cell receptor beta chains were read from a single sample in a study of CD8+CD57+ T cells in acquired aplastic anemia. TCRdb reprocessed the reads via MiXCR and lists one record per CDR3 protein. This sample carries 150,000 to 200,000 distinct CDR3 sequences, around 47% of them seen once, and the ten largest clones take around 8.8%. The specimen sequenced was sorted CD4+, CD8+, or CD8+CD57+ T cells (not recorded which) from PBMCs. Receptors were obtained from a human donor with aplastic anemia. The CDR3 runs from the conserved cysteine through the conserved F or W. The D gene is left open where the match is weak. Clone size appears in some rows only: once, few, many, or a class for an expanded clone.

.	TRBJ1-4	.	TRBV15	TGTGCCACCAGCAGAGATGGCGGGGGTCCAAAACTGTTTTTT	CATSRDGGGPKLFF
TRBD1	TRBJ1-3	many	TRBV6-1	TGTGCCATAGGGACAGGGGGCGCGAACACCATATATTTT	CAIGTGGANTIYF
.	TRBJ2-1	once	TRBV4-2	TGTGCCAGCAGTAACCCCGGGATGAACTCCTACAATGAACAGTTCTTC	CASSNPGMNSYNEQFF
.	TRBJ2-1	.	TRBV24-1	TGTGCCACCTCGAAGCTGGACAGCTACAATGAGCAGTTCTTC	CATSKLDSYNEQFF
.	TRBJ1-1	.	TRBV7-9	TGTGCCAGCAGCTTTCCCCGAGACACTGAAGCTTTCTTT	CASSFPRDTEAFF
TRBD2	TRBJ2-2	many	TRBV19	TGTGCCAGTAGGGCGGCTAGCGGGAGACGGAACACCGGGGAGCTGTTTTTT	CASRAASGRRNTGELFF
TRBD1	TRBJ1-2	.	TRBV5-1	TGCGCCAGCAGCCCCGGGCGGACAGGCGATAACTTCTATGGCTACACCTTC	CASSPGRTGDNFYGYTF
.	TRBJ1-6	.	TRBV12-3/TRBV12-4	TGTGCCAGCAGTTTTAGGGGCTCCTATAATTCACCCCTCCACTTT	CASSFRGSYNSPLHF
.	TRBJ2-7	many	TRBV6-5	TGTGCCAGCAGTTACTCGTACAGTGCCTACGAGCAGTACTTC	CASSYSYSAYEQYF
TRBD1	TRBJ1-4	many	TRBV29-1	TGCAGCGTTGGGGTATCCCGGGACAGGGTAGTATTT	CSVGVSRDRVVF
.	TRBJ1-2	.	TRBV7-9	TGTGCCAGCAGCTCGGGCTTCAACTATGGCTACACCTTC	CASSSGFNYGYTF
.	TRBJ1-1	many	TRBV6-4	TGTGCCAGCAGTGATGGGGGTATTGAAGCTTTCTTT	CASSDGGIEAFF
TRBD2	TRBJ2-5	.	TRBV7-3	TGTGCCAGCAGCTTAGCGTTACTAGCGAGTGAGACCCAGTACTTC	CASSLALLASETQYF
TRBD1	TRBJ2-7	many	TRBV11-1	TGTGCCAGCAGCTGGACAGGGGGCATTTCCTACGAGCAGTACTTC	CASSWTGGISYEQYF
.	TRBJ2-7	.	TRBV7-9	TGTGCCAGCAGCTTAGTTAGCGGCTCCGGCGAGCAGTACTTC	CASSLVSGSGEQYF
.	TRBJ2-5	many	TRBV6-5	TGTGCCAGCAGTTCCCACAGGGGGAGGGAGGCTCAAGAGACCCAGTACTTC	CASSSHRGREAQETQYF
TRBD1	TRBJ1-2	.	TRBV19	TGTGCCAGTAAGAGGGACAGGGGGAACTATGGCTACACCTTC	CASKRDRGNYGYTF
TRBD2	TRBJ2-3	once	TRBV20-1	TGCAGTGTCGCGACTAGCGGGAGGAGGTATTTT	CSVATSGRRYF
.	TRBJ2-7	.	TRBV4-1	TGCGCCAGCAGCCAAGAGGAGACAGTGGGGACCTACGAGCAGTACTTC	CASSQEETVGTYEQYF
.	TRBJ2-5	.	TRBV7-9	TGTGCCAGCAGTTTCGGTCAGAGGTTGGAGACCCAGTACTTC	CASSFGQRLETQYF
TRBD1	TRBJ1-1	few	TRBV29-1	TGCAGCGCCAGAGACCAAACAGGGGGCGGGACTGAAGCTTTCTTT	CSARDQTGGGTEAFF
.	TRBJ1-6	.	TRBV7-9	TGTGCCAGCACGGGAGGTTATAATTCACCCCTCCACTTT	CASTGGYNSPLHF
.	TRBJ2-7	.	TRBV19	TGTGCCAGTGCGTCCCTCGGGGGGCGCGACTCCGAGCAGTACTTC	CASASLGGRDSEQYF
.	TRBJ1-5	.	TRBV19	TGTGCCAGTAGGCTGTTAGGACGGGGTAAGTGGCATCAGCCTCAGCATTTT	CASRLLGRGKWHQPQHF
.	TRBJ2-7	.	TRBV9	TGTGCCAGCACCCTAGGGGCAGAAAAATCCTACGAGCAGTACTTC	CASTLGAEKSYEQYF
.	TRBJ1-1	.	TRBV10-2	TGCGCCAGCACTGCCGGGACTCCTGAAGCTTTCTTT	CASTAGTPEAFF
.	TRBJ1-2	.	TRBV2	TGTGCCAGCAGTGAAGGGCAGCCAGGATTCGATGGCTACACCTTC	CASSEGQPGFDGYTF
.	TRBJ2-3	.	TRBV20-1	TGCAGTGTTAGAGGTGGCACAGATACGCAGTATTTT	CSVRGGTDTQYF
.	TRBJ1-2	.	TRBV7-2	TGTGCCAGCAGCCCACCGCCAGCCTCTAACTATGGCTACACCTTC	CASSPPPASNYGYTF
TRBD1	TRBJ1-2	.	TRBV5-8	TGTGCCAGCAGCCACCGGGACAGGAAGAACTATGGCTACACCTTC	CASSHRDRKNYGYTF
TRBD1	TRBJ1-1	.	TRBV20-1	TGCAGTGCTAGAGTTCAGGGGGGGCGAGACGCTGAAGCTTTCTTT	CSARVQGGRDAEAFF
.	TRBJ2-7	.	TRBV29-1	TGCAGCGTTGGTTCAGCCCGATCCTACGAGCAGTACTTC	CSVGSARSYEQYF
TRBD2	TRBJ2-7	.	TRBV25-1	TGTGCCAGCAGCACCACTAGCGCCTCCTACGAGCAGTACTTC	CASSTTSASYEQYF
.	TRBJ1-5	.	TRBV5-6	TGTGCCAGCAGCTTGGGTTGGGGGGGAAATCAGCCCCAGCATTTT	CASSLGWGGNQPQHF
.	TRBJ1-3	.	TRBV6-5	TGTGCCAGCAGTTACTCTCCGCTGAAAACCTCTGGAAACACCATATATTTT	CASSYSPLKTSGNTIYF
.	TRBJ2-3	few	TRBV10-3	TGTGCCATCGGGAGCCCAGATACGCAGTATTTT	CAIGSPDTQYF
TRBD1	TRBJ1-1	.	TRBV29-1	TGCAGCGTTCCCGGGACAGGTGGGAACACTGAAGCTTTCTTT	CSVPGTGGNTEAFF
.	TRBJ1-2	many	TRBV9	TGTGCCAGCAGCGTAGCCCAGGACAAGCGGTATGGCTACACCTTC	CASSVAQDKRYGYTF
.	TRBJ2-2	.	TRBV29-1	TGCAGCTCATCGGTCAGAAACACCGGGGAGCTGTTTTTT	CSSSVRNTGELFF
.	TRBJ2-7	many	TRBV20-1	TGCAGTGCTAGAGCAAAACTAGGCTCCTACGAGCAGTACTTC	CSARAKLGSYEQYF